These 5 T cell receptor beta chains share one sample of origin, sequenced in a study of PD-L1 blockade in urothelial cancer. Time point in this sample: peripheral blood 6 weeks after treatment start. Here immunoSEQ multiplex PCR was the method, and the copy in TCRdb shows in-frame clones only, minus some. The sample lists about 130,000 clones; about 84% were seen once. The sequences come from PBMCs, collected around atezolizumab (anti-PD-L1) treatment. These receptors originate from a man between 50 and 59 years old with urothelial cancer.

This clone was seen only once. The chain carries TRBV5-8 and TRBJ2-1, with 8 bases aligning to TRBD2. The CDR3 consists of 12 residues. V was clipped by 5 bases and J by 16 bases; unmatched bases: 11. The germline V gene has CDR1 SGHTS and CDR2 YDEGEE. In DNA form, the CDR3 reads TGTGCCAGCAGGATAACTAGCGGCCGGAGTTTCTTC. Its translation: CASRITSGRSFF. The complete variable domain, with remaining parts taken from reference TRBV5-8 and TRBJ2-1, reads EAGVTQSPTHLIKTRGQQATLRCSPISGHTSVYWYQQALGLGLQFLLWYDEGEERNRGNFPPRFSGRQFPNYSSELNVNALELEDSALYLCASRITSGRSFFGPGTRLTVL.

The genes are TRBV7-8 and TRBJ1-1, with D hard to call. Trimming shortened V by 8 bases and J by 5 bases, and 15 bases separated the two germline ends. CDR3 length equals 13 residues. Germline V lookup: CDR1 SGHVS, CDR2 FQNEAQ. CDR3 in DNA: TGTGCCAGCGGATACCAAGGGAGGACTGAAGCTTTCTTT. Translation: CASGYQGRTEAFF.

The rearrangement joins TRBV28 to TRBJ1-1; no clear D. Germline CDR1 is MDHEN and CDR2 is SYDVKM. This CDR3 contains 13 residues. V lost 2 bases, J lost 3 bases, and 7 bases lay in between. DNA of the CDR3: TGTGCCAGCAGTTTACACGGAGACACTGAAGCTTTCTTT. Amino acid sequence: CASSLHGDTEAFF.

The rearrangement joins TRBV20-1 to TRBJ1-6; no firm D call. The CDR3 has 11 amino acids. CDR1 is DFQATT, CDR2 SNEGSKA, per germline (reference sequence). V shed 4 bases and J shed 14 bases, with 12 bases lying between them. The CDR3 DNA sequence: TGCAGTGCTAAACGGGGATCGGCCCTCCACTTT. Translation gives CSAKRGSALHF.

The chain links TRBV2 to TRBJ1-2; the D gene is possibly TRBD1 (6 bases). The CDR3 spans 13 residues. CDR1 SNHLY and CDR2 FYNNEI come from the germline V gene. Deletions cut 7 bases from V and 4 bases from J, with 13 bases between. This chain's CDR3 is CASTRQDGYGYTF. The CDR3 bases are TGTGCCAGCACTCGACAGGATGGCTATGGCTACACCTTC.